The 29 T cell receptor beta chains reported below all come from one sample, sequenced in a study of identical twins. One entry per CDR3 protein, called by TCRdb with MiXCR from the 5' RACE reads. The sample gives approximately 620,000 distinct CDR3 sequences, approximately 9% of which show up once; 0.8% to 1% is in the top ten. This sample was also put to use in a study of yellow fever vaccine responses in identical twins.

The sequenced sample was PBMCs. The source is a woman in her late teens or twenties in good health.

This clonotype was detected ten times or more. This rearrangement joins TRBV28 to TRBJ2-4; the D gene is possibly TRBD2 (5 bases). Per the germline V gene, CDR1 is MDHEN and CDR2 is SYDVKM. There are 17 residues in the CDR3. V was cut by 7 bases and J by 6 bases, with 25 bases left in between. The CDR3 sequence is CASNQGSPGDLRNIQYF. The CDR3 region has the DNA TGTGCCAGCAACCAAGGGAGTCCCGGAGATCTGAGAAACATTCAGTACTTC.

This clonotype was recorded many times. The chain recombines TRBV6-1 with TRBJ2-1; D possibly uses TRBD1 or TRBD2 (5 bases each). This CDR3 contains 17 residues. The germline CDR1 and CDR2 sequences are MNHNS and SASEGT. V was pared by 6 bases and J by 7 bases, with 25 bases between. CDR3 in amino acids: CASRENPGGVRWNEQFF. The CDR3 DNA reads TGTGCCAGCAGAGAGAACCCTGGGGGAGTTCGTTGGAATGAGCAGTTCTTC.

The chain is built from TRBV12-3 or TRBV12-4 and TRBJ1-5; perhaps TRBD1 as D (6 bases). V lost 8 bases to trimming and J lost 7 bases, with 12 bases between them. CDR3 length: 12 residues. The chain's CDR3 is CASRKRGQPQHF. CDR3 nucleotide sequence: TGTGCCAGCCGTAAAAGGGGGCAGCCCCAGCATTTT.

This clonotype was counted ten times or more. The rearrangement links TRBV7-6 to TRBJ1-2, with D perhaps TRBD1 (5 bases). Germline loops: CDR1 SGHVS, CDR2 FNYEAQ. The V end was cut by 0 bases, the J end by 3 bases, with 11 bases between. The CDR3 has 15 residues. The CDR3 here is CASSLATDGYYGYTF. CDR3 in DNA: TGTGCCAGCAGCTTAGCGACAGACGGCTACTATGGCTACACCTTC.

At least ten counts were recorded for this clonotype. This chain connects TRBV20-1 to TRBJ2-2, with D uncertain. The CDR3 is 13 amino acids. Looked up from germline, CDR1 is DFQATT and CDR2 is SNEGSKA (reference sequence). Trimming left V 2 bases short and J 6 bases short, with 10 bases between. CDR3 sequence (DNA): TGCAGTGCTAGACCTTCAATAGCCGGGGAGCTGTTTTTT. This translates into CSARPSIAGELFF.

The gene calls are TRBV29-1 and TRBJ1-1; D unclear. The CDR3 sequence is 11 residues long. Trimming cost V 4 bases and J 9 bases, with 12 bases left between them. Germline values: CDR1 SQVTM, CDR2 ANQGSEA. The CDR3 bases are TGCAGCGTTGTATCATTCCAGCAAGCTTTCTTT. Translated: CSVVSFQQAFF.

V usage is TRBV2 and J usage is TRBJ2-1; tentatively, D is TRBD2 (5 bases). CDR3 size: 14 residues. CDR1 is SNHLY, CDR2 FYNNEI, per germline. V was trimmed by 4 bases and J by 7 bases, leaving 14 bases between them. The DNA of the CDR3 is TGTGCCAGCAGTGTACTGAGGGAAGGGAATGAGCAGTTCTTC. Amino acids: CASSVLREGNEQFF. The full variable domain, completed using reference TRBV2 and TRBJ2-1, is EPEVTQTPSHQVTQMGQEVILRCVPISNHLYFYWYRQILGQKVEFLVSFYNNEISEKSEIFDDQFSVERPDGSNFTLKIRSTKLEDSAMYFCASSVLREGNEQFFGPGTRLTVL.

V gene TRBV6-5 combines with J gene TRBJ2-1; 8 bases match TRBD2. CDR1 and CDR2 from the germline V gene are MNHEY and SVGAGI. The junction had 12 bases not matched to a gene; V was cut back by 2 bases and J by 6 bases. This CDR3 has 17 amino acids. The CDR3 sequence: CASSYRTLAGRGNEQFF. DNA for the CDR3: TGTGCCAGCAGTTACCGCACCTTAGCGGGAAGAGGCAATGAGCAGTTCTTC.

In this sample, this clonotype turned up a few times. The V call is TRBV29-1, the J call TRBJ2-3; 7 nucleotides line up with TRBD2. The CDR3 is 15 amino acids. Germline V gene sequence: CDR1 SQVTM, CDR2 ANQGSEA. J gave up 3 bases and V 7 bases, and 13 bases lay outside the gene matches. CDR3 residues: CSANGLESRTDTQYF. CDR3 DNA sequence: TGCAGCGCTAACGGACTAGAAAGTAGGACAGATACGCAGTATTTT.

This chain links TRBV7-9 with TRBJ1-1; no clear D. In germline, CDR1 is SEHNR, CDR2 FQNEAQ (reference sequence). The ends were cut back, 5 bases at V and 7 bases at J, with 11 bases in the middle. The CDR3 consists of 12 residues. CDR3 amino acids: CASSLNQVEAFF. CDR3 in DNA: TGTGCCAGCAGCCTAAACCAGGTTGAAGCTTTCTTT.

This clonotype was counted between two and nine times. The chain recombines TRBV6-1 with TRBJ2-7; 8 bases align to TRBD2. With 6 bases clipped from V and 3 bases from J, the junction kept 10 bases outside the gene matches. Germline values: CDR1 MNHNS, CDR2 SASEGT. The CDR3 has 15 amino acids. The DNA of the CDR3 is TGTGCCAGCAGCATCCAGCGGGGGAGTAACTACGAGCAGTACTTC. This sequence encodes CASSIQRGSNYEQYF.

Comments on this clonotype: It may be a read error: a sequence one base away is much more abundant. The chain couples TRBV6-2 or TRBV6-3 to TRBJ2-3, with 10 bases aligning to TRBD2. V lost 5 bases, J lost 2 bases, and 4 bases stayed unmatched. Germline CDR1 reads MNHEY; CDR2 reads SVGEGT. The length of the CDR3 is 15 residues. The CDR3 spells CASSPAGGPTDTQYF. CDR3 in DNA: TGTGCCAGCAGTCCAGCGGGGGGGCCCACAGATACGCAGTATTTT.

This rearrangement joins TRBV10-3 to TRBJ2-3; 8 bases match TRBD2. Germline trimming cut 6 bases from V and 4 bases from J; bases unmatched to any gene: 9. Germline CDR1 is ENHRY and CDR2 is SYGVKD. This CDR3 spans 15 amino acids. CDR3 amino acids: CAIRGVSGTPDTQYF. DNA of the CDR3: TGTGCCATCAGAGGAGTTAGCGGGACCCCAGATACGCAGTATTTT.

The sample holds many counts of this clonotype. This chain links TRBV5-1 with TRBJ2-7; 9 bases are a match to TRBD1. V shed 1 base and J 5 bases; nucleotides not matched to a gene: 13. This CDR3 spans 17 amino acids. The germline V gene has CDR1 SGHRS and CDR2 YFSETQ. The CDR3 DNA follows: TGCGCCAGCAGCTTGAAGCCTCCGGGCACAGGGGGCCACGAGCAGTACTTC. This sequence encodes CASSLKPPGTGGHEQYF.

The sample holds many counts of this clonotype. The V call is TRBV27, the J call TRBJ2-2; 9 bases line up with TRBD1. Trimming at V came to 6 bases and at J to 1 base, leaving 3 bases not matched to a gene. The CDR3 length is 15 residues. Germline V lookup: CDR1 MNHEY, CDR2 SMNVEV (reference sequence). The CDR3 spells CASSQGQGNTGELFF. In DNA form, the CDR3 reads TGTGCCAGCAGCCAGGGACAGGGGAACACCGGGGAGCTGTTTTTT.

This rearrangement joins TRBV9 to TRBJ2-7, with 7 bases lining up with TRBD2. V shed 4 bases, J shed 6 bases, and the junction held 4 bases outside the gene matches. The CDR3 totals 12 residues. Germline V gene data show CDR1 as SGDLS and CDR2 as YYNGEE. CDR3 coding DNA: TGTGCCAGCAGCCCAAAGCGGGGCGAGCAGTACTTC. It specifies CASSPKRGEQYF. Full variable domain (rest looked up from reference TRBV9 and TRBJ2-7): DSGVTQTPKHLITATGQRVTLRCSPRSGDLSVYWYQQSLDQGLQFLIQYYNGEERAKGNILERFSAQQFPDLHSELNLSSLELGDSALYFCASSPKRGEQYFGPGTRLTVT.

This chain's CDR3 is CSAHGTANTGELFF. The CDR3 DNA reads as TGCAGTGCACACGGGACCGCGAACACCGGGGAGCTGTTTTTT. The chain joins TRBV20-1 to TRBJ2-2; the D gene could be TRBD1 or TRBD2 (5 bases each). V was pared by 6 bases and J by 0 bases, with 11 bases between. Germline CDR1 reads DFQATT; CDR2 reads SNEGSKA (reference sequence). The CDR3 length is 14 residues.

The J gene is TRBJ2-1, the V gene TRBV7-9; TRBD1 agrees at 10 bases. Per the germline V gene, CDR1 is SEHNR and CDR2 is FQNEAQ (reference sequence). The CDR3 runs to 14 residues. CDR3 sequence: CSSSWDRGSGEQFF. For the CDR3, the DNA is TGTTCAAGCAGCTGGGACAGGGGCTCGGGTGAGCAGTTCTTC.

At least ten counts were recorded for this clonotype. The gene calls are TRBV28 and TRBJ1-4; D gene ambiguous. CDR1 and CDR2 from the germline V gene are MDHEN and SYDVKM. This CDR3 comprises 13 residues. The germline V and J ends were trimmed by 5 bases and 11 bases, with 15 bases remaining between them. The CDR3: CASSTPDPWKLFF. The CDR3 DNA follows: TGTGCCAGCAGTACCCCGGACCCCTGGAAACTGTTTTTT.

This chain connects TRBV12-3 or TRBV12-4 to TRBJ2-3; TRBD1 agrees at 8 bases. The J segment lost 10 bases and the V segment lost 6 bases, leaving 6 bases of the junction unmatched. This CDR3 region has 12 residues. CDR3 DNA sequence: TGTGCCAGCAGCCAAGGACAGGGAGCGCAGTATTTT. It codes for CASSQGQGAQYF.

This clonotype was recorded a few times. The rearrangement links TRBV2 to TRBJ1-2, with no clear D. This CDR3 has 10 amino acids. The V end lost 4 bases, the J end lost 8 bases, and 5 bases lay between the germline ends. CDR1 SNHLY and CDR2 FYNNEI come from the germline V gene. The CDR3 loop is CASSGRGYTF. In nucleotides, the CDR3 is TGTGCCAGCAGTGGCAGGGGCTACACCTTC.

Many counts were recorded for this clonotype. This chain links TRBV5-1 with TRBJ2-6; tentatively, D is TRBD2 (5 bases). V lost 5 bases and J lost 1, with 10 bases in between. The CDR3 runs 15 residues. In germline, CDR1 is SGHRS, CDR2 YFSETQ. CDR3 in amino acids: CASSLPGSGANVLTF. The CDR3 bases are TGCGCCAGCAGTCTACCGGGATCTGGGGCCAACGTCCTGACTTTC.

This clonotype was found a few times. V and J are TRBV15 and TRBJ2-7, with TRBD1 matching 9 bases. Losses at the gene ends were 1 base for V and 3 bases for J; bases not matched to a gene: 4. The CDR3 consists of 15 residues. Germline-derived CDR1 and CDR2 are LNHNV and YYDKDF (reference sequence). The CDR3 is CATSRGQGGDYEQYF. CDR3 coding DNA: TGTGCCACCAGCAGAGGACAGGGGGGAGACTACGAGCAGTACTTC.

In this sample, this clonotype turned up a few times. The chain combines TRBV3-1 with TRBJ1-1; weak D call: TRBD1 (5 bases). The CDR3 consists of 12 residues. Trimming cost V 2 bases and J 10 bases, with 11 bases left between them. Germline V gene data show CDR1 as LGHDT and CDR2 as YNNKEL (reference sequence). The CDR3 coding sequence is TGTGCCAGCAGCCAACGACAGACTCGAGCTTTCTTT. Translating it yields CASSQRQTRAFF.

V and J are TRBV27 and TRBJ2-5; weak D call: TRBD2 (5 bases). V gave up 8 bases and J gave up 2 bases, with 18 bases separating them. Germline-derived CDR1 and CDR2 are MNHEY and SMNVEV (reference sequence). The CDR3 is 15 residues long. The CDR3 here is CASGLQSVGQETQYF. Written as DNA, the CDR3 is TGTGCCAGCGGACTTCAATCGGTGGGGCAAGAGACCCAGTACTTC.

The chain links TRBV5-1 to TRBJ1-1; 9 bases fit TRBD1. The CDR3 is 15 amino acids. Germline CDR1 and CDR2: SGHRS and YFSETQ. V dropped 3 bases and J dropped 5; count of bases not matched to a gene: 8. CDR3 protein: CASSSIRQGGTEAFF. Written as DNA, the CDR3 is TGCGCCAGCAGCTCGATTCGACAGGGGGGGACTGAAGCTTTCTTT.

V and J are TRBV7-3 and TRBJ2-2; 8 bases match TRBD2. The V segment lost 8 bases and the J segment 7 bases; nucleotides outside the gene matches: 9. Germline CDR1 reads SGHTA; CDR2 reads FQGTGA. This CDR3 region has 14 residues. The DNA of the CDR3 is TGTGCCAGCTTTAGCGGGGAGTTGAACGGGGAGCTGTTTTTT. Protein sequence: CASFSGELNGELFF.

This clonotype has a count of ten or more. The chain has TRBV7-2 and TRBJ2-1; no clear D gene. CDR1 and CDR2 from the germline V gene are SGHTA and FQGNSA. The V end lost 1 base, the J end lost 0 bases, and 10 bases lay between the germline ends. The CDR3 has 16 amino acids. The CDR3 spells CASSLVVGSSYNEQFF. CDR3 in DNA: TGTGCCAGCAGCTTAGTTGTCGGTAGCTCCTACAATGAGCAGTTCTTC.

This clonotype appeared a few times. The CDR3 region has the DNA TGTGCCAGCAGTGCCCGGGACAGGGGTCAAGTGTACCACGAGCAGTACTTC. It codes for CASSARDRGQVYHEQYF. The chain recombines TRBV12-3 or TRBV12-4 with TRBJ2-7; 10 bases align to TRBD1. The CDR3 is 17 amino acids. J was trimmed by 5 bases and V by 5 bases; bases with no gene match: 15.